The source of this TCR beta chain is a study of T cell repertoires in cytomegalovirus infection. CDR3 length equals 15 residues. The V end lost 3 bases, the J end lost 4 bases, and 15 bases lay between the germline ends. CDR1 and CDR2 (germline): SEHNR, FQNEAQ (reference sequence). Broader study findings: HLA-C-restricted CMV clonotypes gave the most frequent clonotype in two of eight donors.

Via MiXCR, TCRdb re-called the reads, giving one row per CDR3 protein. The sample includes fewer than 200,000 distinct CDR3 sequences, approximately 19% of them seen just once. This clonotype was detected ten times or more. The target antigen is unknown. Sequenced sample: PBMCs. V and J are TRBV7-9 and TRBJ2-5; D ambiguous. The receptor's source is a human donor in good health (CMV status not recorded). Some clones in this sample may be carry-over from other donors' samples. The CDR3 here is CASSLNVVFRETQYF. CDR3 DNA: TGTGCCAGCAGCTTGAACGTCGTTTTTCGAGAGACCCAGTACTTC.